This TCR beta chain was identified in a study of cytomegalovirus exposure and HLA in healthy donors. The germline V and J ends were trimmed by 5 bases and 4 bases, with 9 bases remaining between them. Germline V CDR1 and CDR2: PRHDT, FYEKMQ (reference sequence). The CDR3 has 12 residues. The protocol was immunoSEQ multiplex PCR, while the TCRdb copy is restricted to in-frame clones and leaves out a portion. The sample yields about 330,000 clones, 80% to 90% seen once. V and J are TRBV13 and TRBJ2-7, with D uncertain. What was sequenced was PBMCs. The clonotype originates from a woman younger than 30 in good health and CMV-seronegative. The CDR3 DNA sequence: TGTGCCAGCAGCAGAGCCTCGTACGAGCAGTACTTC. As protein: CASSRASYEQYF.